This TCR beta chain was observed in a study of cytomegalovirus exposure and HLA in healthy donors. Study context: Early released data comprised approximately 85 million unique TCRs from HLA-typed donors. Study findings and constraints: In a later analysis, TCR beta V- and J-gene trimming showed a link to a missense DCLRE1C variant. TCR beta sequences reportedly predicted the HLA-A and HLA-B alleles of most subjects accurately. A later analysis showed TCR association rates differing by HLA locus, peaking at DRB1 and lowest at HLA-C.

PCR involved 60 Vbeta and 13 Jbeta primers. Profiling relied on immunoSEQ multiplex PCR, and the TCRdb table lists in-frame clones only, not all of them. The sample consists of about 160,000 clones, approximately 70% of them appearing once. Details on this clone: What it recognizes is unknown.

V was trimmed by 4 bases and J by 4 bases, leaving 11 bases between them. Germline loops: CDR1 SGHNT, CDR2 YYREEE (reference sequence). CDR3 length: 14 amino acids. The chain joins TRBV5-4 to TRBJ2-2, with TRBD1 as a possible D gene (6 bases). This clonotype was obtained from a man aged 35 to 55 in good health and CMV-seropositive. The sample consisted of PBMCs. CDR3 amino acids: CASSLRDTTGELFF. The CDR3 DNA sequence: TGTGCCAGCAGCCTCCGGGACACCACCGGGGAGCTGTTTTTT.